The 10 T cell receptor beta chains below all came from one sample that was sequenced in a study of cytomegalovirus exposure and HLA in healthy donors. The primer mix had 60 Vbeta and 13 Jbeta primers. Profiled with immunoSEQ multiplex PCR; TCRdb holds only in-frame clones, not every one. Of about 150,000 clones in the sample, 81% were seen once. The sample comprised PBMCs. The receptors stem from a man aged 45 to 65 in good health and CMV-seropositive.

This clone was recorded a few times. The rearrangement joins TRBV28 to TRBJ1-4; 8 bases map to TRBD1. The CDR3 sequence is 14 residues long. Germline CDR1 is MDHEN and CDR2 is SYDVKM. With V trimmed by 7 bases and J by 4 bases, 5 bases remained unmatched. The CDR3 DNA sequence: TGTGCCAGCACCCGGACAGGGAATAATGAAAAACTGTTTTTT. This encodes CASTRTGNNEKLFF.

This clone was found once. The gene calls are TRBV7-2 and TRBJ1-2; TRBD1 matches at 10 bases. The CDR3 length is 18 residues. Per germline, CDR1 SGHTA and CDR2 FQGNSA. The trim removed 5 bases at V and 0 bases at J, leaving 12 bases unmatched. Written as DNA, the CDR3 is TGTGCCAGCAGCCTCCGGGACAGGGGAATATTGGCTAACTATGGCTACACCTTC. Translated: CASSLRDRGILANYGYTF.

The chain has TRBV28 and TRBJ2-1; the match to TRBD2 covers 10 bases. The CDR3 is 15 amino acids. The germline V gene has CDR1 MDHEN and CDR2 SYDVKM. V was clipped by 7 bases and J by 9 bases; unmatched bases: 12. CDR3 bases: TGTGCCAGCAACTACTTTAGGACTAGCGGAGGTGAGCAGTTCTTC. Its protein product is CASNYFRTSGGEQFF.

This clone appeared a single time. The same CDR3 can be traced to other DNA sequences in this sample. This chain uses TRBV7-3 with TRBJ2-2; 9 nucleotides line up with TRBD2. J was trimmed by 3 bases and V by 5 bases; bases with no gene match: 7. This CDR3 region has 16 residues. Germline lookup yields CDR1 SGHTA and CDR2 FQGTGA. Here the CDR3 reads CASSLASGVDTGELFF. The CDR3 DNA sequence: TGTGCCAGCAGCCTAGCTAGCGGGGTCGACACCGGGGAGCTGTTTTTT. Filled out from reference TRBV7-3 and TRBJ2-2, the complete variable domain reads GAGVSQTPSNKVTEKGKYVELRCDPISGHTALYWYRQSLGQGPEFLIYFQGTGAADDSGLPNDRFFAVRPEGSVSTLKIQRTERGDSAVYLCASSLASGVDTGELFFGEGSRLTVL.

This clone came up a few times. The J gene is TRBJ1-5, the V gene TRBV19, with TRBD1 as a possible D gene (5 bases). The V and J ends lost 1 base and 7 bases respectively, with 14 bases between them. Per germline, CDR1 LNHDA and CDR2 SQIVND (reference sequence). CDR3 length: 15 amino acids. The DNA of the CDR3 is TGTGCCAGTAGTATAGTAGGGGCAGTCGGACAGCCCCAGCATTTT. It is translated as CASSIVGAVGQPQHF.

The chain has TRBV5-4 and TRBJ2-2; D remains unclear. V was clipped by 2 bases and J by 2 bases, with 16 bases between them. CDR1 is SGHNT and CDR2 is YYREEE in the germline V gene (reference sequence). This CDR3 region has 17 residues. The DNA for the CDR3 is TGTGCCAGCAGCTTAGTACCTCCCTCCCTAAACACCGGGGAGCTGTTTTTT. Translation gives CASSLVPPSLNTGELFF.

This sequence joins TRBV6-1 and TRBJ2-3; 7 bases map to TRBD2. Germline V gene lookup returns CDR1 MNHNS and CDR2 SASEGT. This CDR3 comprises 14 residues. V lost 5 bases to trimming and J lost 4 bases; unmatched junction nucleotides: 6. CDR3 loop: CASSQTGRPDTQYF. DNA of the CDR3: TGTGCCAGCAGTCAAACCGGGAGGCCAGATACGCAGTATTTT.

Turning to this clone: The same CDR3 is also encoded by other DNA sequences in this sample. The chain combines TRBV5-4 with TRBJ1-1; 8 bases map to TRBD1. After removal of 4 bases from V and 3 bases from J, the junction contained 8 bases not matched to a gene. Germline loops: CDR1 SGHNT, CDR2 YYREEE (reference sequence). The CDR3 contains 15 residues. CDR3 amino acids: CASSLPGQGYTEAFF. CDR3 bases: TGTGCCAGCAGCCTACCCGGACAGGGTTACACTGAAGCTTTCTTT.

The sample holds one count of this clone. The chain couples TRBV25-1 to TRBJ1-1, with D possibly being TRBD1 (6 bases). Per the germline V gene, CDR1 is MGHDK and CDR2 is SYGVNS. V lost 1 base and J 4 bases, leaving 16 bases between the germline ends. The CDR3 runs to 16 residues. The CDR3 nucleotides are TGTGCCAGCAGTGAATCCGGGCAGGGGCTAGGCACTGAAGCTTTCTTT. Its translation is CASSESGQGLGTEAFF.

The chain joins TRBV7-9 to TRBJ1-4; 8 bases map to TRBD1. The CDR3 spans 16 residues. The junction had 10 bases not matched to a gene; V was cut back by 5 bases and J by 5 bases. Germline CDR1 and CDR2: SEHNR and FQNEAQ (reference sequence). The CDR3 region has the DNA TGTGCCAGCAGCGCGTCCCCAGGGGGCTGGAATGAAAAACTGTTTTTT. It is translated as CASSASPGGWNEKLFF.